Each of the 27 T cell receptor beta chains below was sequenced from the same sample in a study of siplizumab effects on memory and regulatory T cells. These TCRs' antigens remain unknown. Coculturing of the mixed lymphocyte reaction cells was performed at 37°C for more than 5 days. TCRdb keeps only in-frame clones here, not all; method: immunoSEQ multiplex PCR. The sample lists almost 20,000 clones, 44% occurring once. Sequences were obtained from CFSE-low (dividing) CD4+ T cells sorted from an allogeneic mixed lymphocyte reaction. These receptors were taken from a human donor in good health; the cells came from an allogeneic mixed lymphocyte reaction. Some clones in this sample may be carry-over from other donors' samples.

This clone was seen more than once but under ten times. CDR3 in DNA: TGTGCCAGCTCACCAGGGACAGGGTTGAGCAATCAGCCCCAGCATTTT. This gives the protein CASSPGTGLSNQPQHF. V usage is TRBV18 and J usage is TRBJ1-5, with TRBD1 matching 9 bases. V lost 2 bases, J lost 1 base, and 3 bases stayed unmatched. Germline CDR1 KGHSH, CDR2 LQKENI. The CDR3 contains 16 residues.

The CDR3 loop reads CASSDQGAPSGNTIYF. DNA for the CDR3: TGTGCCAGCAGCGACCAGGGGGCACCCTCTGGAAACACCATATATTTT. The genes are TRBV7-8 and TRBJ1-3; TRBD1 matches at 8 bases. This CDR3 is 16 amino acids long. Trimming at V came to 5 bases and at J to 0 bases, leaving 6 bases not matched to a gene. Germline V CDR1 and CDR2: SGHVS, FQNEAQ.

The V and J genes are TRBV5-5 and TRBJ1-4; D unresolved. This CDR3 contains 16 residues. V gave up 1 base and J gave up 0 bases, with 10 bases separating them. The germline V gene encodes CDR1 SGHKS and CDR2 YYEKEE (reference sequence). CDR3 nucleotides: TGTGCCAGCAGCTTGTTCAGTCCGGCAACTAATGAAAAACTGTTTTTT. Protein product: CASSLFSPATNEKLFF.

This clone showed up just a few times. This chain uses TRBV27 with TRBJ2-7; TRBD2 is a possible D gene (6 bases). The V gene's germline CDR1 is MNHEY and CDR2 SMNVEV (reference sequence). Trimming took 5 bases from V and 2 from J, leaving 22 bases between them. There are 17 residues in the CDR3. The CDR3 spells CASSPLLVGGDTYEQYF. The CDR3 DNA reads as TGTGCCAGCAGTCCTCTCTTGGTCGGGGGAGATACCTACGAGCAGTACTTC.

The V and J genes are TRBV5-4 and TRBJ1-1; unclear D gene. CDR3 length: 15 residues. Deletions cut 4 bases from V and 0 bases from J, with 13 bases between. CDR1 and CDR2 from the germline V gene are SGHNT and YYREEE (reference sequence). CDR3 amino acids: CASSLRALMNTEAFF. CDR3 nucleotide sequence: TGTGCCAGCAGCCTTCGGGCTTTAATGAACACTGAAGCTTTCTTT.

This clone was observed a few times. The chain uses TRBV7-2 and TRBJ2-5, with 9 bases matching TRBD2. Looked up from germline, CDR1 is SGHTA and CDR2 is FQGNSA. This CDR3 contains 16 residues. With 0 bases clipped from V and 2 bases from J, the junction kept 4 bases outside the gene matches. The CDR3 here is CASSLAGTSPQETQYF. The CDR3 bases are TGTGCCAGCAGCTTAGCAGGGACTAGCCCACAAGAGACCCAGTACTTC.

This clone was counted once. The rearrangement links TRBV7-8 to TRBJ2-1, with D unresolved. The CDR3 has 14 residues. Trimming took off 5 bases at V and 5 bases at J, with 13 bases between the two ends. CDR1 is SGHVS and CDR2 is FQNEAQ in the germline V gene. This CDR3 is CASSTGFRDNEQFF. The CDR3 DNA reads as TGTGCCAGCAGCACCGGGTTCAGAGACAATGAGCAGTTCTTC.

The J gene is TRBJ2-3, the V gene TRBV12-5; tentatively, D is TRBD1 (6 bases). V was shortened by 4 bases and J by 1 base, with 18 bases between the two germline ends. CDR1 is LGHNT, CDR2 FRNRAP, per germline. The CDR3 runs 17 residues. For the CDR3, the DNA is TGTGCTAGTGGTTGGCATCTAGCTGCAGGGGGCACAGATACGCAGTATTTT. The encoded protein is CASGWHLAAGGTDTQYF.

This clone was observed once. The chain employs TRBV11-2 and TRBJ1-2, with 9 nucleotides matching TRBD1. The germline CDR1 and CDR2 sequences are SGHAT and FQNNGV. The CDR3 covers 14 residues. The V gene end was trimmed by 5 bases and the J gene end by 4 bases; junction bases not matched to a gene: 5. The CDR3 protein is CASSPRTGVYGYTF. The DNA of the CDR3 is TGTGCCAGCAGCCCGAGGACAGGGGTCTATGGCTACACCTTC.

The CDR3 is CASSQRMGLAGADTQYF. DNA for the CDR3: TGTGCCAGCAGCCAACGGATGGGACTAGCGGGCGCAGATACGCAGTATTTT. The chain employs TRBV5-4 and TRBJ2-3, with 12 nucleotides matching TRBD2. CDR1 is SGHNT and CDR2 is YYREEE in the germline V gene (reference sequence). V lost 4 bases and J lost 4; bases outside the gene matches: 10. The CDR3 sequence is 17 residues long. Full variable domain (remainder filled in from reference TRBV5-4 and TRBJ2-3): ETGVTQSPTHLIKTRGQQVTLRCSSQSGHNTVSWYQQALGQGPQFIFQYYREEENGRGNFPPRFSGLQFPNYSSELNVNALELDDSALYLCASSQRMGLAGADTQYFGPGTRLTVL.

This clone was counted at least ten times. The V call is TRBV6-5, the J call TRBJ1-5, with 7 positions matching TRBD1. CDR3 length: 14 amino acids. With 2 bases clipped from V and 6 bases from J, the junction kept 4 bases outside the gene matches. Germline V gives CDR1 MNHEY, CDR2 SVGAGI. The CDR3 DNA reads TGTGCCAGCAGTTACGGACAGGCGGCTCAGCCCCAGCATTTT. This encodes CASSYGQAAQPQHF.

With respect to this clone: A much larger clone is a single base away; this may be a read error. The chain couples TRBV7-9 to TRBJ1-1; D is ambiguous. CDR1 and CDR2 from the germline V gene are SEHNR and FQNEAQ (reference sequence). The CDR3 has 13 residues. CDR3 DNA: TGTGCCAGCAGCTTAGCTTTCAACACTGGAGCTTTCTTT. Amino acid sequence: CASSLAFNTGAFF.

CDR3 coding DNA: TGCGCCAGCAGCGTCCCGGGACTCCCCCCGGCAGATACGCAGTATTTT. Protein sequence: CASSVPGLPPADTQYF. The rearrangement joins TRBV5-1 to TRBJ2-3, with D tentatively TRBD2 (6 bases). There are 16 residues in the CDR3. CDR1 is SGHRS, CDR2 YFSETQ, per germline. V lost 4 bases to trimming and J lost 4 bases, with 19 bases between them.

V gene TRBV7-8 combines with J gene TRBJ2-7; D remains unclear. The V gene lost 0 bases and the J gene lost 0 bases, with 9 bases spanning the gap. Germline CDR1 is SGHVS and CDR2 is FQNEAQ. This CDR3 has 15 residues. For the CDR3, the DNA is TGTGCCAGCAGCTTAGCCGCGGACGGCTCCTACGAGCAGTACTTC. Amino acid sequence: CASSLAADGSYEQYF.

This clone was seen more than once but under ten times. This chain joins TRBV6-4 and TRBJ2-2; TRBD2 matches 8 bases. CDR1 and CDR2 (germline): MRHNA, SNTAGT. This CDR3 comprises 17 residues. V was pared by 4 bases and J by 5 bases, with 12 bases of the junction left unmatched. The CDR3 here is CASSVDGGAVQTGELFF. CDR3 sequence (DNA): TGTGCCAGCAGTGTGGACGGGGGGGCTGTGCAGACCGGGGAGCTGTTTTTT.

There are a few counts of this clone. The CDR3 is CASSLWGWPQPQHF. The DNA for the CDR3 is TGTGCCAGCAGCTTGTGGGGTTGGCCCCAGCCCCAGCATTTT. The chain uses TRBV5-5 and TRBJ1-5; D remains unclear. The CDR3 extends over 14 amino acids. The germline V and J ends were trimmed by 1 base and 7 bases, with 12 bases remaining between them. Germline V lookup: CDR1 SGHKS, CDR2 YYEKEE (reference sequence).

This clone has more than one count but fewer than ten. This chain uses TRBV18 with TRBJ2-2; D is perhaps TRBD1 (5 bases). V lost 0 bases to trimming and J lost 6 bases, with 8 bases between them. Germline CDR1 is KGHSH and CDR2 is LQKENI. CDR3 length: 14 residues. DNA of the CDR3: TGTGCCAGCTCACCACCCAGGGTCCCCGGGGAGCTGTTTTTT. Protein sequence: CASSPPRVPGELFF. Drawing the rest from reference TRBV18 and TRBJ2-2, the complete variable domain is NAGVMQNPRHLVRRRGQEARLRCSPMKGHSHVYWYRQLPEEGLKFMVYLQKENIIDESGMPKERFSAEFPKEGPSILRIQQVVRGDSAAYFCASSPPRVPGELFFGEGSRLTVL.

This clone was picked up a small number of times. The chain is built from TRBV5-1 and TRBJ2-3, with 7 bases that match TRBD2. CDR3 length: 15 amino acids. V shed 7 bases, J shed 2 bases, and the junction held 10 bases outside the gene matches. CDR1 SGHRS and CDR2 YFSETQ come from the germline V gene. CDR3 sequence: CASSWAGAYTDTQYF. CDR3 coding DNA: TGCGCCAGCTCCTGGGCGGGAGCGTACACAGATACGCAGTATTTT.

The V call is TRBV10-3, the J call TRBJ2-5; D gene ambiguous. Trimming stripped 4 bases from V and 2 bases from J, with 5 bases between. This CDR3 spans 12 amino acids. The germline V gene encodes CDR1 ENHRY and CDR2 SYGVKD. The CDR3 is CAISAGQETQYF. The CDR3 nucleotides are TGTGCCATCAGTGCCGGGCAAGAGACCCAGTACTTC.

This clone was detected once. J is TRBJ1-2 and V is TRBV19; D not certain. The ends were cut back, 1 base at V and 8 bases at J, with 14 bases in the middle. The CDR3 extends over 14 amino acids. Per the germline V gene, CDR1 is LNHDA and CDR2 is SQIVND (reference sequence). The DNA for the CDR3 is TGTGCCAGTAGTATAGTACCCCTTACTGGGGGCTACACCTTC. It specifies CASSIVPLTGGYTF.

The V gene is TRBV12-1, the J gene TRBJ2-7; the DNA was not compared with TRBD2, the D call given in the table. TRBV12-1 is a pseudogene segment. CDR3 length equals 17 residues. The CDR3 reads CASSSVNLGGKSYEQYF. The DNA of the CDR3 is TGTGCCAGCAGCTCGGTGAATTTGGGGGGGAAAAGCTACGAGCAGTACTTC.

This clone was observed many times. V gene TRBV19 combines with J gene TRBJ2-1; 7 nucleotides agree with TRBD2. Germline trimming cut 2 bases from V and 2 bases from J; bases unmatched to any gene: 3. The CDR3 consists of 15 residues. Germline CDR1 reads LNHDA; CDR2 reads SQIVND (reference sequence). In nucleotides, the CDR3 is TGTGCCAGTAGTATATCCGGGGGGACCTACAATGAGCAGTTCTTC. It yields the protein CASSISGGTYNEQFF.

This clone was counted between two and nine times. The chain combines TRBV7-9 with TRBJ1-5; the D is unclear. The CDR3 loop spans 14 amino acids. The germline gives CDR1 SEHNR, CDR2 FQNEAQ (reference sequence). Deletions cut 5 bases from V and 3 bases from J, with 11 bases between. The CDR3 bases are TGTGCCAGCAGCGCCCTGGGGAACAATCAGCCCCAGCATTTT. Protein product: CASSALGNNQPQHF.

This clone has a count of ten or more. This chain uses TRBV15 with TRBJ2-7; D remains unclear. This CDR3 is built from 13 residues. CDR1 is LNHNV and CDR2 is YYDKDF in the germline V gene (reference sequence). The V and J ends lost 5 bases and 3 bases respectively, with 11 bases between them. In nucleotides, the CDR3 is TGTGCCACCAGCTCAACACCGCACTACGAGCAGTACTTC. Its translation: CATSSTPHYEQYF.

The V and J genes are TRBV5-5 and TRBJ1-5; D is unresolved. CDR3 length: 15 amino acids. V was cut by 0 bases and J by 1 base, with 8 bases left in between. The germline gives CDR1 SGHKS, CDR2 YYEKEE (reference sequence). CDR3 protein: CASSLGGYSNQPQHF. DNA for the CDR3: TGTGCCAGCAGCTTGGGAGGGTACAGCAATCAGCCCCAGCATTTT.

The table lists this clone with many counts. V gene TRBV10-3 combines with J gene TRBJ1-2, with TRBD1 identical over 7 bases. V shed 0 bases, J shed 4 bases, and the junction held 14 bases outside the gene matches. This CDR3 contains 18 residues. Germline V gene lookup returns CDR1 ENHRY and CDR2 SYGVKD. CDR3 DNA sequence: TGTGCCATCAGTGAGTCTTTGGGTGTGGCCAGGGGGACCTATGGCTACACCTTC. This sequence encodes CAISESLGVARGTYGYTF.

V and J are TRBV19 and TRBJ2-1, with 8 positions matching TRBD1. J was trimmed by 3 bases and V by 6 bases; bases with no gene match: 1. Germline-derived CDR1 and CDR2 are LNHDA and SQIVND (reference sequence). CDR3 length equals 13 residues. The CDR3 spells CASRQGGYNEQFF. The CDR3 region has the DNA TGTGCCAGTAGACAGGGGGGCTACAATGAGCAGTTCTTC.